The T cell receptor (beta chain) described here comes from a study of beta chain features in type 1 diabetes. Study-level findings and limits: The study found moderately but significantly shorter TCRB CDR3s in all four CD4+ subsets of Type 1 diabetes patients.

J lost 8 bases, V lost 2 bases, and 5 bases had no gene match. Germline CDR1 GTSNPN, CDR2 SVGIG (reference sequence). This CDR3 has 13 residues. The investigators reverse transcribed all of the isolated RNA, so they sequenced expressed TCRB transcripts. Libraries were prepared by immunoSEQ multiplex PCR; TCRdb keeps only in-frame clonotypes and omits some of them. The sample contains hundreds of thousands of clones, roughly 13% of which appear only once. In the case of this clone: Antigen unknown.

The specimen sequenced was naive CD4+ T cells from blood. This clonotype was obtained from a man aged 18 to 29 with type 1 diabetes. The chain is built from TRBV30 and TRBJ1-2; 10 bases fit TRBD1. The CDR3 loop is CAWSSTGGGGYTF. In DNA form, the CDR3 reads TGTGCCTGGAGTTCGACAGGGGGCGGCGGCTACACCTTC.